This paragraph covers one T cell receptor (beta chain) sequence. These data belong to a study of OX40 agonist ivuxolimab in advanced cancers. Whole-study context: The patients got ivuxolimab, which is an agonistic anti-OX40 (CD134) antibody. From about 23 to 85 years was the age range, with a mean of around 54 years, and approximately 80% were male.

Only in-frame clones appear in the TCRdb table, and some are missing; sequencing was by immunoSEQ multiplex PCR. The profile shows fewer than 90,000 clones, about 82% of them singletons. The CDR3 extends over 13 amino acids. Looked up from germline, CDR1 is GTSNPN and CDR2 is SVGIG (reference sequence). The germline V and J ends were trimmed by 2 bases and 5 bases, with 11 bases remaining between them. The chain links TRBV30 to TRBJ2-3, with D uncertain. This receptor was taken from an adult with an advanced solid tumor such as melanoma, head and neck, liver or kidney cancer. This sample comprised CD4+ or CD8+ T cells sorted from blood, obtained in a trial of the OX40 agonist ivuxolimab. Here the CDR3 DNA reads TGTGCCTGGAGTATGGGGTCTGAAGATACGCAGTATTTT. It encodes CAWSMGSEDTQYF.